This T cell receptor (beta chain) was sequenced for a study of OX40 agonist ivuxolimab in advanced cancers. This CDR3 contains 15 residues. The germline V gene has CDR1 KGHSH and CDR2 LQKENI. Trimming at V came to 3 bases and at J to 7 bases, leaving 9 bases not matched to a gene. The table came from immunoSEQ multiplex PCR; TCRdb's copy has only in-frame clones and leaves some out. The repertoire holds over 75,000 clones, with 80% to 95% as singletons. This chain uses TRBV18 with TRBJ2-7, with TRBD2 matching over 10 bases. The TCR sequence derives from an adult with an advanced solid tumor such as melanoma, head and neck, liver or kidney cancer. This specimen consisted of CD4+ or CD8+ T cells sorted from blood, obtained in a trial of the OX40 agonist ivuxolimab. CDR3 in amino acids: CASSPGTSGIHEQYF. DNA of the CDR3: TGTGCCAGCTCACCGGGCACTAGCGGGATCCATGAGCAGTACTTC.